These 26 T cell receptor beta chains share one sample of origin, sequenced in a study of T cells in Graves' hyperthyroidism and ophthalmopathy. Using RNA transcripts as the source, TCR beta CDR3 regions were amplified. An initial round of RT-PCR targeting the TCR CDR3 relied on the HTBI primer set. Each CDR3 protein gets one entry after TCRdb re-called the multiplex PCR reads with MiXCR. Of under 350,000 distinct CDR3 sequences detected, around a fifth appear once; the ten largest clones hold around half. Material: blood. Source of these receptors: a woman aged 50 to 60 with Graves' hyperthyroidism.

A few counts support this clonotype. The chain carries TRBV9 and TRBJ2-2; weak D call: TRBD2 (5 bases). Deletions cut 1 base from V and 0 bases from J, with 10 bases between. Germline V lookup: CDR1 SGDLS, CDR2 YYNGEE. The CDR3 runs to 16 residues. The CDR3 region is CASSVLSGSNTGELFF. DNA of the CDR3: TGTGCCAGCAGCGTATTAAGCGGATCGAACACCGGGGAGCTGTTTTTT.

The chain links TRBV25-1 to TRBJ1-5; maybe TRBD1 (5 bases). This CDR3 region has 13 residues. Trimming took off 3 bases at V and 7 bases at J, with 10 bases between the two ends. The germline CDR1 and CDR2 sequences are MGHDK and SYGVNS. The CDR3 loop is CASSDRGDQPQHF. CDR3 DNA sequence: TGTGCCAGCAGTGACCGGGGGGACCAGCCCCAGCATTTT.

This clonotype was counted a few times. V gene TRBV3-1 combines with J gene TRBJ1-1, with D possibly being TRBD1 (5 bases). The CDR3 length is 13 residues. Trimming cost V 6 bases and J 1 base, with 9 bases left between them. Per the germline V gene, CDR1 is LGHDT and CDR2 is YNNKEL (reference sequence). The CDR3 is CASRGDSNTEAFF. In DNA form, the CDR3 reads TGTGCCAGCAGGGGGGACTCGAACACTGAAGCTTTCTTT.

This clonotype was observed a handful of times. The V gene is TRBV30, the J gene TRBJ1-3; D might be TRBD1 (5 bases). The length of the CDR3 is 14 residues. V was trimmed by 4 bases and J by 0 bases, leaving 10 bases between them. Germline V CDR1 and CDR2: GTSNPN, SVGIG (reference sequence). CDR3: CAWIQGNSGNTIYF. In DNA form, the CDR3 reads TGTGCCTGGATCCAGGGAAACTCTGGAAACACCATATATTTT.

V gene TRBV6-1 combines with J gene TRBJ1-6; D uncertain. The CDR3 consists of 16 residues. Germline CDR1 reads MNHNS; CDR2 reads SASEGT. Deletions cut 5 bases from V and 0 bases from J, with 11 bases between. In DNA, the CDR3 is TGTGCCAGCAGTCACTATGAGAGCTCCTATAATTCACCCCTCCACTTT. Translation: CASSHYESSYNSPLHF.

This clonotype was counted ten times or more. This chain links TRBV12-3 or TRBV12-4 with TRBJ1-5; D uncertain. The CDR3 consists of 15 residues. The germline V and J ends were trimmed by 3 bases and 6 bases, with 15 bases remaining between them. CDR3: CASSFRAGEGQPQHF. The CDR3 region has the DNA TGTGCCAGCAGTTTTCGGGCGGGTGAAGGTCAGCCCCAGCATTTT.

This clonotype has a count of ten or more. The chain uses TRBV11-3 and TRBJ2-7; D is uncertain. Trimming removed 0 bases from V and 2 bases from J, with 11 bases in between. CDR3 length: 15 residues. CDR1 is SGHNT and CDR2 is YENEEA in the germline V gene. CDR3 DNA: TGTGCCAGCAGCTTAGATAACGGACGGACCTACGAGCAGTACTTC. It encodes CASSLDNGRTYEQYF.

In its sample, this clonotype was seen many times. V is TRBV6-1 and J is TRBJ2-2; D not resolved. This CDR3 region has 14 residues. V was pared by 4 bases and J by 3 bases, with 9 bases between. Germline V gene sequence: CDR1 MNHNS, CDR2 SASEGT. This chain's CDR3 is CASSGQKYTGELFF. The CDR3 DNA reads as TGTGCCAGCAGTGGTCAAAAGTACACCGGGGAGCTGTTTTTT.

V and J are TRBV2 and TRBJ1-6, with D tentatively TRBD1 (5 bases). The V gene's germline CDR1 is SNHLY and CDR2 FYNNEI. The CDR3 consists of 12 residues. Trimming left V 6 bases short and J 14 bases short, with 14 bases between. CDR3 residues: CASSQGPWTLHF. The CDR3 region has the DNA TGTGCCAGCAGCCAGGGACCTTGGACCCTCCACTTT. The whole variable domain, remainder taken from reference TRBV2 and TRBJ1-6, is EPEVTQTPSHQVTQMGQEVILRCVPISNHLYFYWYRQILGQKVEFLVSFYNNEISEKSEIFDDQFSVERPDGSNFTLKIRSTKLEDSAMYFCASSQGPWTLHFGNGTRLTVT.

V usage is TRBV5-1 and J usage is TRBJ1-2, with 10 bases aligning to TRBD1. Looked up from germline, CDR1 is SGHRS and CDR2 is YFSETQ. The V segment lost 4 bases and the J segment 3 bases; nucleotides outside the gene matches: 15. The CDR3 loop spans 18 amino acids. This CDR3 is CASSRMPGQGTLYYGYTF. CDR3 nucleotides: TGCGCCAGCAGCCGAATGCCGGGACAGGGGACCCTCTACTATGGCTACACCTTC.

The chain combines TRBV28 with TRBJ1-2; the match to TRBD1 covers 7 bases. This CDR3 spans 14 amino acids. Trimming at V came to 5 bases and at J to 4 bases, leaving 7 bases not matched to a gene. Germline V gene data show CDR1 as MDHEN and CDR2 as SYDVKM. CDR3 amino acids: CASSLGRGGYGYTF. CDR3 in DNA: TGTGCCAGCAGTCTGGGCAGGGGGGGCTATGGCTACACCTTC.

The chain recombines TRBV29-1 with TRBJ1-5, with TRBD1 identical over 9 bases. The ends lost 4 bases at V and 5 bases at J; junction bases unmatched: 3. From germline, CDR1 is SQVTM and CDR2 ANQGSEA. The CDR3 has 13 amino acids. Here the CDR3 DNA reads TGCAGCGTTGTGGGACAGGGTGATCAGCCCCAGCATTTT. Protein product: CSVVGQGDQPQHF.

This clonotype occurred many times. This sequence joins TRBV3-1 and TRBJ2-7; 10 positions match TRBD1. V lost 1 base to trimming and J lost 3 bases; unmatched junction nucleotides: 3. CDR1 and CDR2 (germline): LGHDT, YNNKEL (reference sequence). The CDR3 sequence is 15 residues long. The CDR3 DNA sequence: TGTGCCAGCAGCCAAGGGACAGGGGGTTTCTACGAGCAGTACTTC. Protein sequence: CASSQGTGGFYEQYF.

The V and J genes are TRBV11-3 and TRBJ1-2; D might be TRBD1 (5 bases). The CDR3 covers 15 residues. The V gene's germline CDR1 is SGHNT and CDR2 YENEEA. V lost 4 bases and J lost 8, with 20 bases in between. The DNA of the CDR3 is TGTGCCAGCAGCTCCACGCGGGGGTTCTTTAAGGGCTACACCTTC. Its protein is CASSSTRGFFKGYTF.

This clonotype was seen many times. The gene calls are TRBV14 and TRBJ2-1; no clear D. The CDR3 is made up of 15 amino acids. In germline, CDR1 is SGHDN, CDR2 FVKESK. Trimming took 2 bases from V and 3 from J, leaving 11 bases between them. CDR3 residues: CASSQNYLSYNEQFF. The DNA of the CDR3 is TGTGCCAGCAGCCAAAACTACCTTAGCTACAATGAGCAGTTCTTC.

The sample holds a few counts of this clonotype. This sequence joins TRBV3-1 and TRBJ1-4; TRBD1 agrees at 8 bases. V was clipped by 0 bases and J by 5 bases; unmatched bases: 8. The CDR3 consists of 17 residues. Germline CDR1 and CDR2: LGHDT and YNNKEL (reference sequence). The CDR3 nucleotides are TGTGCCAGCAGCCAAGATGGGGCCGGGACAGGAAATGAAAAACTGTTTTTT. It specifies CASSQDGAGTGNEKLFF.

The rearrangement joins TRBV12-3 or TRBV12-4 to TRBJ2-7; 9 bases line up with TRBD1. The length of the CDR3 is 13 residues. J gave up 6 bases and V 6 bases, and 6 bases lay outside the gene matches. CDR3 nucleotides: TGTGCCAGCAGCGCGGACAGGGGACCCGAGCAGTACTTC. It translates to CASSADRGPEQYF.

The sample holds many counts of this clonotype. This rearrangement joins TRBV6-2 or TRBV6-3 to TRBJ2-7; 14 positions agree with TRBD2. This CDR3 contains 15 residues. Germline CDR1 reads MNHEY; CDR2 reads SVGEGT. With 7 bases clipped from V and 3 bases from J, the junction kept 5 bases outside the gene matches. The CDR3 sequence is CASIRGTSGSYEQYF. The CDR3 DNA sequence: TGTGCCAGCATTAGGGGGACTAGCGGGAGCTACGAGCAGTACTTC.

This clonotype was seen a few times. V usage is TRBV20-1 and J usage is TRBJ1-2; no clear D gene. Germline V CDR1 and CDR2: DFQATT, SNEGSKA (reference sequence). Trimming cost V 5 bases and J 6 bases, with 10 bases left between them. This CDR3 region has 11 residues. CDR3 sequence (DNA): TGCAGTGCTCACGTGGGCCATGGCTACACCTTC. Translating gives CSAHVGHGYTF.

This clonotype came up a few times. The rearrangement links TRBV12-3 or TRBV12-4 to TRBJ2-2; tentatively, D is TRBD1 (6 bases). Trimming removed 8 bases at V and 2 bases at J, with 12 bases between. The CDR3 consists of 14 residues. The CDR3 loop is CASQGQTNTGELFF. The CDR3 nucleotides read TGTGCCAGCCAAGGACAGACCAACACCGGGGAGCTGTTTTTT.

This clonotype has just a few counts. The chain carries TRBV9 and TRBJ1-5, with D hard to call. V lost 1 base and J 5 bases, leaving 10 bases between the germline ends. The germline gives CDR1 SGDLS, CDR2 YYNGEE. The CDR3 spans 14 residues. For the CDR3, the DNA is TGTGCCAGCAGCGTAAGCGGGGTTGATCAGCCCCAGCATTTT. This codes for CASSVSGVDQPQHF. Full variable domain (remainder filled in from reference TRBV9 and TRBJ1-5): DSGVTQTPKHLITATGQRVTLRCSPRSGDLSVYWYQQSLDQGLQFLIQYYNGEERAKGNILERFSAQQFPDLHSELNLSSLELGDSALYFCASSVSGVDQPQHFGDGTRLSIL.

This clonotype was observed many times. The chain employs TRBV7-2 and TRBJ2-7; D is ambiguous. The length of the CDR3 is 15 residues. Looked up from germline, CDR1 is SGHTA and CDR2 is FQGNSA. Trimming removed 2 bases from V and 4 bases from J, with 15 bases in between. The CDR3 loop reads CASSLRPDGAYEQYF. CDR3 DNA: TGTGCCAGCAGCTTAAGGCCGGATGGAGCTTACGAGCAGTACTTC.

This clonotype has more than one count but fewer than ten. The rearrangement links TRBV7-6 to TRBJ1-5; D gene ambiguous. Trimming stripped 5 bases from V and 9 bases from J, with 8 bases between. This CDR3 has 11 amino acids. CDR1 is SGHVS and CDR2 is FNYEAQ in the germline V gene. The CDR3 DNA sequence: TGTGCCAGCAGCCACTTAAGGCCCCAGCATTTT. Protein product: CASSHLRPQHF.

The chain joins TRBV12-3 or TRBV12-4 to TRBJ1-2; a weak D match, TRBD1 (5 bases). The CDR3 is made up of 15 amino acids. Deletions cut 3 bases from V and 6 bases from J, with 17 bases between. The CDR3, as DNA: TGTGCCAGCAGTTTGGGGGGGTCTAGGTTGGATGGCTACACCTTC. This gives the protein CASSLGGSRLDGYTF.

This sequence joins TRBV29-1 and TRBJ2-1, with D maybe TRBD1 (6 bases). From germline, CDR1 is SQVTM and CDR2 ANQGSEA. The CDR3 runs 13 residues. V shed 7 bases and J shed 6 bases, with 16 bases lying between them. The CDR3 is CSAAARGINEQFF. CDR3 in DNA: TGCAGCGCGGCGGCGAGGGGGATCAATGAGCAGTTCTTC.

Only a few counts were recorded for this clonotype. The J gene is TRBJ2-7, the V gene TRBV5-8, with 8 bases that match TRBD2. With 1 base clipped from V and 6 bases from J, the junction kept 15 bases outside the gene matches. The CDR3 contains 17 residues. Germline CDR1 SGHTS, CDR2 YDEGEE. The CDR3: CASSLSKGGGGTGEQYF. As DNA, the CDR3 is TGTGCCAGCAGCTTGTCCAAAGGAGGCGGGGGGACGGGCGAGCAGTACTTC.